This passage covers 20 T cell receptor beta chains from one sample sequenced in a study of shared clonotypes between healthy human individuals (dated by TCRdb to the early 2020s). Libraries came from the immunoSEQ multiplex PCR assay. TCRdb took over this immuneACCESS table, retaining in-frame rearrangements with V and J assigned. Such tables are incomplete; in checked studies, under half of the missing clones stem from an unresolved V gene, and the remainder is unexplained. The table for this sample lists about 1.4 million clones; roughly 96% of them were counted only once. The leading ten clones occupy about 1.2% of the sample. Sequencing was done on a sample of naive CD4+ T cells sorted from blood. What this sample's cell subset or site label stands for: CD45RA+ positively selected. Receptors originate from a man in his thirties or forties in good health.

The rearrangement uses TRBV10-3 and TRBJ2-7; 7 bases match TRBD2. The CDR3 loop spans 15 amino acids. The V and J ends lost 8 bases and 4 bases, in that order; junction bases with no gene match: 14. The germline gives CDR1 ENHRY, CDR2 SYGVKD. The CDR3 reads CAIANSGGRSYEQYF. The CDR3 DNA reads TGTGCCATCGCAAACTCGGGGGGAAGGTCTTACGAGCAGTACTTC.

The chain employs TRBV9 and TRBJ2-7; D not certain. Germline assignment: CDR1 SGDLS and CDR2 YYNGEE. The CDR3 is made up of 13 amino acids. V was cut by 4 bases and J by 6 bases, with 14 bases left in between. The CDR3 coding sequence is TGTGCCAGCAGCACCCAGGCCTCCGCCGAGCAGTACTTC. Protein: CASSTQASAEQYF.

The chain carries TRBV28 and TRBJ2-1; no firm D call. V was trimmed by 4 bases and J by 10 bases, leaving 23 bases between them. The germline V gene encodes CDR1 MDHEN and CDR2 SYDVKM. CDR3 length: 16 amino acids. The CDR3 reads CASSSFKAPAGIEQFF. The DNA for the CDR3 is TGTGCCAGCAGTTCCTTTAAAGCCCCCGCCGGCATAGAGCAGTTCTTC.

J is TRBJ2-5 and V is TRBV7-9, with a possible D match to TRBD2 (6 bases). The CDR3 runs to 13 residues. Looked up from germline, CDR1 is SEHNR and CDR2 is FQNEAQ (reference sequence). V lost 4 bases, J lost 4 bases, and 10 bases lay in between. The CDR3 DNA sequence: TGTGCCAGCAGCTCCGCGGGAACAGAGACCCAGTACTTC. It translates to CASSSAGTETQYF.

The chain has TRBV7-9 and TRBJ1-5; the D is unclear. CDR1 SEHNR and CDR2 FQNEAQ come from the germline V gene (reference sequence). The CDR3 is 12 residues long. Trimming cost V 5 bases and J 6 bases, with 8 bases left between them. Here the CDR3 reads CASSVSGQPQHF. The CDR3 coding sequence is TGTGCCAGCAGCGTATCGGGTCAGCCCCAGCATTTT. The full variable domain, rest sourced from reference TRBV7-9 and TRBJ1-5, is DTGVSQNPRHKITKRGQNVTFRCDPISEHNRLYWYRQTLGQGPEFLTYFQNEAQLEKSRLLSDRFSAERPKGSFSTLEIQRTEQGDSAMYLCASSVSGQPQHFGDGTRLSIL.

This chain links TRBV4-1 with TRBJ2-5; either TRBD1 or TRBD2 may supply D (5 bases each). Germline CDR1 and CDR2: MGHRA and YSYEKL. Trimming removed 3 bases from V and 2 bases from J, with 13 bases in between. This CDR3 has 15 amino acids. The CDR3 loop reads CASSQTGTEQETQYF. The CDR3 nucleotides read TGCGCCAGCAGCCAGACCGGGACGGAGCAAGAGACCCAGTACTTC.

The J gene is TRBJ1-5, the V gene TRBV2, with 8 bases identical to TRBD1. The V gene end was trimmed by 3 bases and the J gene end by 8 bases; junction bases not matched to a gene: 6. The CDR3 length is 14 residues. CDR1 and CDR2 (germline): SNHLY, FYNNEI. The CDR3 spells CASSEGQGAKPQHF. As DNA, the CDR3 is TGTGCCAGCAGTGAGGGGCAGGGGGCAAAGCCCCAGCATTTT.

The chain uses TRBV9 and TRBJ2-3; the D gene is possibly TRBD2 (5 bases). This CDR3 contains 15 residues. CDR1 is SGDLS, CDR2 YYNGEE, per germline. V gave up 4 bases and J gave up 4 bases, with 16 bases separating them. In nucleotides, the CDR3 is TGTGCCAGCAGCCCAATGGACTGGCCCTCAGATACGCAGTATTTT. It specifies CASSPMDWPSDTQYF.

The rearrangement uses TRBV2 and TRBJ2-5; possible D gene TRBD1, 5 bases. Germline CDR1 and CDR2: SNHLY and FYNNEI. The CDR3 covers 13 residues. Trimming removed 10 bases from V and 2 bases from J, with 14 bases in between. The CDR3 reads CATDTVEQETQYF. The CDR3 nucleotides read TGTGCCACGGACACCGTTGAGCAAGAGACCCAGTACTTC.

In DNA, the CDR3 is TGTGCCAGCAGCAAGAGGGGGCTCAATGAGCAGTTCTTC. Its protein is CASSKRGLNEQFF. The chain uses TRBV5-8 and TRBJ2-1; 7 nucleotides align to TRBD1. V shed 4 bases and J 6 bases; nucleotides not matched to a gene: 4. This CDR3 region has 13 residues. The germline CDR1 and CDR2 sequences are SGHTS and YDEGEE.

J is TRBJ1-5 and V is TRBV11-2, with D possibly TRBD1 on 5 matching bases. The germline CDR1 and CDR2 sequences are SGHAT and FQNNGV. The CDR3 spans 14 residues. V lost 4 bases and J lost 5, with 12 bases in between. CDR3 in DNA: TGTGCCAGCAGCTCGAATTTGGGGGATCAGCCCCAGCATTTT. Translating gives CASSSNLGDQPQHF.

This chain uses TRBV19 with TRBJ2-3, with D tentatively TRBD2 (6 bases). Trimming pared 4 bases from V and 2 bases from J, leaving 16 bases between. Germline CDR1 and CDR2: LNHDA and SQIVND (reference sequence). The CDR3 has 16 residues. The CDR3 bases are TGTGCCAGTAGTAGCGGGACGGGTTACTACACAGATACGCAGTATTTT. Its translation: CASSSGTGYYTDTQYF.

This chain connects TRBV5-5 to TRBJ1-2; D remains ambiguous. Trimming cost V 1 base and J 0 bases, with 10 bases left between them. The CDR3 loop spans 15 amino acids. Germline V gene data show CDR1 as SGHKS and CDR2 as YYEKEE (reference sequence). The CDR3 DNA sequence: TGTGCCAGCAGCTTGAGCCCCTTTACTAACTATGGCTACACCTTC. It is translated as CASSLSPFTNYGYTF.

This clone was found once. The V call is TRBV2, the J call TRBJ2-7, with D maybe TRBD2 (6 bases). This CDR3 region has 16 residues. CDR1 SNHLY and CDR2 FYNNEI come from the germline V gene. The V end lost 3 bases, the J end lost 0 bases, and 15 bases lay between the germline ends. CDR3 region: CASSEAGTSSSYEQYF. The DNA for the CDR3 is TGTGCCAGCAGTGAGGCCGGGACTTCGAGCTCCTACGAGCAGTACTTC.

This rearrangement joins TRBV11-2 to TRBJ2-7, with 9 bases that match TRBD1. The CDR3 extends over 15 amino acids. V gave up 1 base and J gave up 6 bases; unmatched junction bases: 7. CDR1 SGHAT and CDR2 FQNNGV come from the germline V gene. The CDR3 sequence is CASSLAPGQGGEQYF. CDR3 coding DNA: TGTGCCAGCAGCTTAGCCCCGGGACAGGGAGGCGAGCAGTACTTC.

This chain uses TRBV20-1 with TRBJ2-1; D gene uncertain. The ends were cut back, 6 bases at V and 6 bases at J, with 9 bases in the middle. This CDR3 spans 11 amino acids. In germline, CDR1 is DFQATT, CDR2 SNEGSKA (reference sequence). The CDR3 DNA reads TGCAGTGCCACCCCGAGCAATGAGCAGTTCTTC. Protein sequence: CSATPSNEQFF.

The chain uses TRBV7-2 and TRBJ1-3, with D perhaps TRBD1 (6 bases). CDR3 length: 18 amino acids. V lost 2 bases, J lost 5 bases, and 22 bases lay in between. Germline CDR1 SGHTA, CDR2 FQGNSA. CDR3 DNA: TGTGCCAGCAGCTTACTCCCCGAAGTACGGGACATCAGAAACACCATATATTTT. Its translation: CASSLLPEVRDIRNTIYF. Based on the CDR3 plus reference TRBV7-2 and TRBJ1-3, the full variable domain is GAGVSQSPSNKVTEKGKDVELRCDPISGHTALYWYRQSLGQGLEFLIYFQGNSAPDKSGLPSDRFSAERTGGSVSTLTIQRTQQEDSAVYLCASSLLPEVRDIRNTIYFGEGSWLTVV.

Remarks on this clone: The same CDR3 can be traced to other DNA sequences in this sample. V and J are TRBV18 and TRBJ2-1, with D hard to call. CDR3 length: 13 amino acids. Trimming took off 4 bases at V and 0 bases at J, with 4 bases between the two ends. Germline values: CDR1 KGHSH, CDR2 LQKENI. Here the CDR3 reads CASSLSSYNEQFF. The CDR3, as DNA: TGTGCCAGCTCACTATCCTCCTACAATGAGCAGTTCTTC.

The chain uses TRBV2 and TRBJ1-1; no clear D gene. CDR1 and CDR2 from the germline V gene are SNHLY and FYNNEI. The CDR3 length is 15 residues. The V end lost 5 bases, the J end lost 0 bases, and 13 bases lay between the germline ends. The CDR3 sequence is CASSPRMRMNTEAFF. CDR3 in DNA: TGTGCCAGCAGTCCCAGGATGAGGATGAACACTGAAGCTTTCTTT.

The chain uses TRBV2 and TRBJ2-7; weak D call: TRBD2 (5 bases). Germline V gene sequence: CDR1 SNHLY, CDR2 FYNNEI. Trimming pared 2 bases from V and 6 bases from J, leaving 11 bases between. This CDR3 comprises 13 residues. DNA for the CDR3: TGTGCCAGCAGTGAATACAGAGAGGGCGAGCAGTACTTC. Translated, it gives CASSEYREGEQYF.